The sequence of this TCR beta chain was determined in a study of T cell responses to AZD1222 COVID-19 vaccine. General observations from the study: The breadth and depth of Spike-specific TCRs increased once two AZD1222 doses had been given.

The CDR3 covers 15 residues. The ends were cut back, 0 bases at V and 2 bases at J, with 8 bases in the middle. In germline, CDR1 is SGHVS, CDR2 FNYEAQ. The method was immunoSEQ multiplex PCR; TCRdb's version includes in-frame clones alone and lacks a portion of them. The sample contains more than 95,000 clones, about 90% of which appear only once. Concerning this clone itself: Its antigen is unidentified.

The rearrangement links TRBV7-6 to TRBJ1-5; tentatively, D is TRBD1 (5 bases). This receptor was identified in an adult who received the AZD1222 COVID-19 vaccine. The input for sequencing was peripheral blood, taken 28 days after the second AZD1222 dose. CDR3 amino acids: CASSLAGGGNQPQHF. CDR3 DNA sequence: TGTGCCAGCAGCTTAGCGGGGGGGGGCAATCAGCCCCAGCATTTT.